The clone carrying this TCR beta chain was seen ten or more times. The data stem from a study of response to subunit inactivated influenza vaccine. The CDR3 is 13 amino acids. Trimming took 8 bases from V and 1 from J, leaving 11 bases between them. Germline V gene sequence: CDR1 KGHSH, CDR2 LQKENI. TCRdb re-derived calls from the RT-PCR reads in MiXCR, one entry per CDR3 protein. Here the sample spans more than 450,000 distinct CDR3 sequences, approximately 10% being singletons. The same data also contributed to another study, on T cells expressing NK-cell markers. That work contributes: As the method of synthesis, 5'RACE template switching with UMIs yielded TCR beta cDNA.

The clonotype originates from a man aged 50 or older who received an inactivated influenza vaccine. The chain couples TRBV18 to TRBJ1-1; D is possibly TRBD1 (5 bases). The material was PBMCs from blood, obtained on the day of vaccination. The CDR3 nucleotides are TGTGCCAGCAGCCGTGACAGGAACACTGAAGCTTTCTTT. Amino acid sequence: CASSRDRNTEAFF. Filled out from reference TRBV18 and TRBJ1-1, the complete variable domain reads NAGVMQNPRHLVRRRGQEARLRCSPMKGHSHVYWYRQLPEEGLKFMVYLQKENIIDESGMPKERFSAEFPKEGPSILRIQQVVRGDSAAYFCASSRDRNTEAFFGQGTRLTVV.